This TCR beta chain was profiled in a study of OX40 agonist ivuxolimab in advanced cancers. This table comes from immunoSEQ multiplex PCR, and its TCRdb copy is limited to in-frame clones, with some not included. The data show about 64,000 clones, 80% to 95% seen once. Germline-derived CDR1 and CDR2 are MNHNS and SASEGT. Unmatched junction bases numbered 7, after V lost 7 bases and J lost 4 bases. The CDR3 totals 15 residues. The chain links TRBV6-1 to TRBJ2-1; the match to TRBD2 covers 10 bases. Here the sequenced sample was CD4+ or CD8+ T cells sorted from blood, taken in a trial of the OX40 agonist ivuxolimab. The receptor comes from an adult with an advanced solid tumor such as melanoma, head and neck, liver or kidney cancer. The CDR3 loop reads CASKTSGQEYNEQFF. In nucleotides, the CDR3 is TGTGCCAGCAAGACTAGCGGGCAAGAATACAATGAGCAGTTCTTC.